The 18 T cell receptor beta chains below were found in one sample sequenced in a study of T cells in Graves' hyperthyroidism and ophthalmopathy. There were TCR beta CDR3 regions amplified from RNA transcripts. The TCR CDR3 was amplified in a first-round RT-PCR using the HTBI primer set. TCRdb redid the calling of the multiplex PCR reads with MiXCR, one entry per CDR3 protein. In the table there are around 700,000 distinct CDR3 sequences, under 20% of which are singletons. Sequencing was done on a sample of blood. The source of these receptors is a woman aged 45-60 years with Graves' hyperthyroidism that later progressed to Graves' ophthalmopathy.

This clonotype was observed many times. V usage is TRBV7-8 and J usage is TRBJ2-1; the D gene is possibly TRBD2 (7 bases). Looked up from germline, CDR1 is SGHVS and CDR2 is FQNEAQ. The CDR3 runs to 19 residues. Trimming took off 2 bases at V and 3 bases at J, with 23 bases between the two ends. The CDR3 nucleotides read TGTGCCAGCAGCTTACTCCCAAGACCGCGCGGGGGCCGCTACAATGAGCAGTTCTTC. Its translation is CASSLLPRPRGGRYNEQFF.

This clonotype was counted many times. V usage is TRBV5-1 and J usage is TRBJ1-2, with TRBD1 matching over 12 bases. There are 15 residues in the CDR3. V was clipped by 4 bases and J by 6 bases; unmatched bases: 7. Germline lookup yields CDR1 SGHRS and CDR2 YFSETQ. The CDR3, as DNA: TGCGCCAGCAGCCTCCCGGGACAGGGGGCGGATGGCTACACCTTC. Translating it yields CASSLPGQGADGYTF.

Points on this clonotype: This could be a read error, since a much larger clone is one nucleotide away. This rearrangement joins TRBV20-1 to TRBJ1-4, with D tentatively TRBD1 (6 bases). The CDR3 length is 15 residues. In germline, CDR1 is DFQATT, CDR2 SNEGSKA (reference sequence). The CDR3 DNA reads as TGCAGTGCCCTGGACAGCTCTACAACTAATGAAAAACCGTTTTTT. The encoded protein is CSALDSSTTNEKPFF.

This clonotype was found a few times. The chain combines TRBV6-1 with TRBJ2-5; D is perhaps TRBD1 (5 bases). The germline V gene encodes CDR1 MNHNS and CDR2 SASEGT. The CDR3 covers 13 residues. The germline V and J ends were trimmed by 8 bases and 4 bases, with 14 bases remaining between them. The CDR3 sequence is CASAPAGRETQYF. CDR3 in DNA: TGTGCCAGCGCCCCGGCAGGGCGAGAGACCCAGTACTTC.

The chain combines TRBV12-3 or TRBV12-4 with TRBJ2-1; 8 bases are a match to TRBD2. V dropped 6 bases and J dropped 15; count of bases not matched to a gene: 10. This CDR3 contains 12 residues. As DNA, the CDR3 is TGTGCCAGCAGCCGAGCCGGGGGGGCCGTGTTCTTC. Its protein is CASSRAGGAVFF.

About this clonotype itself: This sequence may be a read error, since a much larger clone differs from it by one base. V usage is TRBV20-1 and J usage is TRBJ1-5, with 7 nucleotides matching TRBD1. The CDR3 runs 17 residues. CDR1 DFQATT and CDR2 SNEGSKA come from the germline V gene (reference sequence). CDR3 region: CSAGELSRDRGHQPQHF. The DNA for the CDR3 is TGCAGTGCTGGAGAGCTTAGTAGGGACAGAGGACATCAGCCCCAGCATTTT.

V gene TRBV19 combines with J gene TRBJ2-5; tentatively, D is TRBD2 (6 bases). CDR1 is LNHDA, CDR2 SQIVND, per germline (reference sequence). The CDR3 length is 15 residues. Trimming cost V 7 bases and J 4 bases, with 19 bases left between them. CDR3 bases: TGTGCCAGTACATGGGGGGACTCTGGCGGAGAGACCCAGTACTTC. Protein product: CASTWGDSGGETQYF.

The table lists this clonotype with many counts. The chain has TRBV5-1 and TRBJ1-1; D is unclear. V lost 1 base, J lost 6 bases, and 16 bases lay in between. This CDR3 has 15 residues. Germline V gene data show CDR1 as SGHRS and CDR2 as YFSETQ. Written as DNA, the CDR3 is TGCGCCAGCAGCTTGAAGAGGGCGCCCCCCCCTGAAGCTTTCTTT. Translated: CASSLKRAPPPEAFF.

This clonotype was picked up one time. The chain joins TRBV5-4 to TRBJ1-3; TRBD1 might be the D (5 bases). CDR3 length: 15 amino acids. Germline V lookup: CDR1 SGHNT, CDR2 YYREEE (reference sequence). V gave up 5 bases and J gave up 9 bases, with 21 bases separating them. The CDR3 protein is CASRLSRTPSGTIYF. DNA of the CDR3: TGTGCCAGCAGGCTTTCACGGACACCCTCGGGCACCATATATTTT.

This clonotype was detected many times. The chain combines TRBV20-1 with TRBJ1-1; no definite D call. This CDR3 is 13 amino acids long. Trimming took off 0 bases at V and 1 base at J, with 6 bases between the two ends. Germline CDR1 is DFQATT and CDR2 is SNEGSKA (reference sequence). The CDR3 region is CSARDRSNTEAFF. CDR3 in DNA: TGCAGTGCTAGAGATCGGTCGAACACTGAAGCTTTCTTT.

The rearrangement links TRBV6-1 to TRBJ1-3; 8 bases match TRBD1. Per the germline V gene, CDR1 is MNHNS and CDR2 is SASEGT. CDR3 length: 15 amino acids. V trimming: 3 bases; J trimming: 2 bases; junction bases outside the gene matches: 3. The CDR3 DNA follows: TGTGCCAGCAGTGAGACAGGGGTACCTGGAAACACCATATATTTT. This codes for CASSETGVPGNTIYF.

This clonotype was detected only a few times. This chain connects TRBV6-1 to TRBJ1-4; D is undetermined. The CDR3 is 12 residues long. The germline CDR1 and CDR2 sequences are MNHNS and SASEGT. Trimming cost V 3 bases and J 8 bases, with 7 bases left between them. This CDR3 is CASSDFMEKLFF. The CDR3 DNA sequence: TGTGCCAGCAGTGATTTTATGGAAAAACTGTTTTTT.

Ten or more counts support this clonotype. The chain employs TRBV27 and TRBJ2-5, with D perhaps matching TRBD2 (5 bases). V shed 3 bases and J shed 7 bases, with 6 bases lying between them. Germline V lookup: CDR1 MNHEY, CDR2 SMNVEV (reference sequence). The CDR3 spans 11 residues. The CDR3 sequence is CASSLAGTQYF. The CDR3 DNA reads as TGTGCCAGCAGTTTGGCGGGGACCCAGTACTTC.

There are a few counts of this clonotype. This chain connects TRBV6-5 to TRBJ1-6, with 8 bases fitting TRBD1. This CDR3 comprises 14 residues. The V gene's germline CDR1 is MNHEY and CDR2 SVGAGI. J was trimmed by 18 bases and V by 4 bases; bases with no gene match: 14. The CDR3 spells CASSSQRDRPIHHF. The CDR3 DNA sequence: TGTGCCAGCAGTTCCCAGCGGGACAGGCCTATCCACCACTTT.

This clonotype was seen a few times. The genes are TRBV12-3 or TRBV12-4 and TRBJ1-2; 9 bases fit TRBD1. V lost 7 bases to trimming and J lost 0 bases; unmatched junction nucleotides: 3. CDR3 length equals 14 residues. CDR3 sequence reads: CASTWTGANYGYTF. The CDR3, as DNA: TGTGCCAGCACATGGACAGGGGCTAACTATGGCTACACCTTC.

This clonotype was detected many times. This chain joins TRBV30 and TRBJ1-1, with D maybe TRBD1 (5 bases). Trimming took off 1 base at V and 1 base at J, with 16 bases between the two ends. From germline, CDR1 is GTSNPN and CDR2 SVGIG (reference sequence). This CDR3 region has 16 residues. The DNA for the CDR3 is TGTGCCTGGAGTGCTGGACACGCGCTCGAGAACACTGAAGCTTTCTTT. Residues: CAWSAGHALENTEAFF.

This clonotype was observed once. This sequence joins TRBV5-1 and TRBJ2-2; TRBD1 is a possible D gene (5 bases). The CDR3 covers 17 residues. Trimming removed 5 bases from V and 4 bases from J, with 21 bases in between. Germline V lookup: CDR1 SGHRS, CDR2 YFSETQ. CDR3 sequence reads: CASRSAKQGLSTGELFF. CDR3 DNA sequence: TGCGCCAGCAGGTCAGCTAAGCAGGGCCTGAGCACCGGGGAGCTGTTTTTT.

This chain uses TRBV18 with TRBJ1-3; D not resolved. This CDR3 is 13 amino acids long. V was shortened by 9 bases and J by 0 bases, with 9 bases between the two germline ends. Germline CDR1 KGHSH, CDR2 LQKENI. The CDR3, as DNA: TGTGCCAGTTTCTTAAGCTCTGGAAACACCATATATTTT. Protein sequence: CASFLSSGNTIYF.